This T cell receptor (beta chain) was retrieved from a study of blood T cell repertoires in COVID-19. Study-level background: The samples span acute and convalescent COVID-19 from the United States, Italy and Spain. PBMCs, B-cell-depleted T cells, or T cells were the source of the cDNA or gDNA that made up the material.

This CDR3 is 15 amino acids long. Germline V gives CDR1 SGDLS, CDR2 YYNGEE. Trimming cost V 3 bases and J 2 bases, with 11 bases left between them. In the original analysis: Estimation of nucleated cell counts was performed using reference gene primer amplification. Measured with immunoSEQ multiplex PCR; TCRdb has only the in-frame clones, and not every one. V, J and clone size are taken as reported in that table, and D and trimming were inferred from the DNA itself. The table records tens of thousands of clones, around 91% of them present only once. This TCR came from a human donor in a cohort sampled during active COVID-19. The material sequenced was peripheral blood. The chain combines TRBV9 with TRBJ2-2; no reliable D call. DNA for the CDR3: TGTGCCAGCAGCGCACGGGTGGTTAACACCGGGGAGCTGTTTTTT. Amino acids: CASSARVVNTGELFF.